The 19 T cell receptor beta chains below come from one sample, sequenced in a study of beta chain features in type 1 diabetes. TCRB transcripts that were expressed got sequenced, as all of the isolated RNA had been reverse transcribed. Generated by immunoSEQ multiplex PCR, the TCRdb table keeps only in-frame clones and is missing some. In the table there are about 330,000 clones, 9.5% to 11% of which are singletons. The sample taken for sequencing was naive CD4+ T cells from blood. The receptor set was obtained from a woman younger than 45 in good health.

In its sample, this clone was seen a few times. CDR3 region: CASTGQGARYEQYF. The CDR3 DNA reads TGTGCCAGCACCGGACAGGGGGCTCGCTACGAGCAGTACTTC. The chain couples TRBV28 to TRBJ2-7; 11 bases match TRBD1. J was trimmed by 3 bases and V by 7 bases; bases with no gene match: 5. The CDR3 has 14 residues. Germline loops: CDR1 MDHEN, CDR2 SYDVKM.

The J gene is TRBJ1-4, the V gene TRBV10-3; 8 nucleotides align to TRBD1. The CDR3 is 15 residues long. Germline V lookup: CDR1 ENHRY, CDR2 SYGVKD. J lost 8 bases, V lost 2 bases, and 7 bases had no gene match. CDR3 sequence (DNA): TGTGCCATCAGTGAGACAGACAGGGGAAACGAAAAACTGTTTTTT. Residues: CAISETDRGNEKLFF.

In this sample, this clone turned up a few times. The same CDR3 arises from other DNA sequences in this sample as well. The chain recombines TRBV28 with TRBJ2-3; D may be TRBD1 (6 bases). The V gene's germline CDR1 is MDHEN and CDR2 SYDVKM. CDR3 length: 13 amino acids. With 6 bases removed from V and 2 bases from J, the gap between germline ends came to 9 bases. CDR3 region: CASRQGSTDTQYF. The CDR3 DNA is TGTGCCAGCAGACAGGGCTCCACAGATACGCAGTATTTT.

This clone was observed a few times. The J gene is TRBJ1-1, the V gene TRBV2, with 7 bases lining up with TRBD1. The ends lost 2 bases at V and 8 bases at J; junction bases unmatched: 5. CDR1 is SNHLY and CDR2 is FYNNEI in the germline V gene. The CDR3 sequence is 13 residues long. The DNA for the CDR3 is TGTGCCAGCAGTGAATGGTGGACAGGAGAAGCTTTCTTT. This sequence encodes CASSEWWTGEAFF.

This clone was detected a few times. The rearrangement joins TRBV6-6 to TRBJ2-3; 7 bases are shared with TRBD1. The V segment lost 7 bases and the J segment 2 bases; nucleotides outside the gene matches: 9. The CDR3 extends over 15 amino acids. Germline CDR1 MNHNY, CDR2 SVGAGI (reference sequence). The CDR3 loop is CASTATGFITDTQYF. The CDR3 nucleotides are TGTGCCAGCACCGCGACAGGGTTCATCACAGATACGCAGTATTTT.

CDR3 coding DNA: TGTGCCAGTAGTATAACAGGGGGTGATCCTCGAGAGCAGTACTTC. Translating gives CASSITGGDPREQYF. The rearrangement links TRBV19 to TRBJ2-7; 8 bases are shared with TRBD1. The CDR3 sequence is 15 residues long. Trimming cost V 2 bases and J 7 bases; bases outside gene matches: 10. CDR1 and CDR2 (germline): LNHDA, SQIVND (reference sequence).

The CDR3 DNA is TGTGCTAGTGGGGAAGGGACAGGCCAAGAGACCCAGTACTTC. Protein sequence: CASGEGTGQETQYF. V and J are TRBV12-5 and TRBJ2-5; 8 nucleotides line up with TRBD1. Germline CDR1 is LGHNT and CDR2 is FRNRAP. The CDR3 is made up of 14 amino acids. V was pared by 6 bases and J by 1 base, with 4 bases of the junction left unmatched.

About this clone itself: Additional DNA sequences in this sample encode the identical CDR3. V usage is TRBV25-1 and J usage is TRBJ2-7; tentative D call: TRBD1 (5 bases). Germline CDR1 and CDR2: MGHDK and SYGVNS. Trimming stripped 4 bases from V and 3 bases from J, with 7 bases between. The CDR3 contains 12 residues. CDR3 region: CASSVQGYEQYF. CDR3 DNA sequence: TGTGCCAGCAGTGTTCAGGGCTACGAGCAGTACTTC.

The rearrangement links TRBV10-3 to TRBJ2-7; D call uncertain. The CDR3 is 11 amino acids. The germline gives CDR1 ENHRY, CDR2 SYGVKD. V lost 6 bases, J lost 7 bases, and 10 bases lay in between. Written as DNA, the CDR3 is TGTGCCATCAGGGGTACGGGTGAGCAGTACTTC. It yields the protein CAIRGTGEQYF.

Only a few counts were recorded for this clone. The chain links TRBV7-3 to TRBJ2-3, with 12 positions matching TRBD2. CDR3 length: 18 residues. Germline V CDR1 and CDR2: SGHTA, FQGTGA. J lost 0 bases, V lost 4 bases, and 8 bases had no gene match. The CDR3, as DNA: TGTGCCAGCAGCTCAGGGACTAGCGGGCCCCCTAGCACAGATACGCAGTATTTT. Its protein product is CASSSGTSGPPSTDTQYF.

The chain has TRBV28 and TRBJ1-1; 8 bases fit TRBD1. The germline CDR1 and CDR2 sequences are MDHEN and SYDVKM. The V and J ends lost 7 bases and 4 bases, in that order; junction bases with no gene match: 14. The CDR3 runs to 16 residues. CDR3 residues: CASISIPGGASTEAFF. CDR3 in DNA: TGTGCCAGCATCTCGATTCCAGGGGGCGCATCCACTGAAGCTTTCTTT. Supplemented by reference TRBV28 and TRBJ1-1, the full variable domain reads DVKVTQSSRYLVKRTGEKVFLECVQDMDHENMFWYRQDPGLGLRLIYFSYDVKMKEKGDIPEGYSVSREKKERFSLILESASTNQTSMYLCASISIPGGASTEAFFGQGTRLTVV.

The CDR3, as DNA: TGTGCCAGCAGTGGTAGGAGCGGGAGGTCGACAGATACGCAGTATTTT. It codes for CASSGRSGRSTDTQYF. V gene TRBV28 combines with J gene TRBJ2-3; 9 positions match TRBD2. There are 16 residues in the CDR3. The J segment lost 3 bases and the V segment lost 5 bases, leaving 9 bases of the junction unmatched. The germline V gene has CDR1 MDHEN and CDR2 SYDVKM.

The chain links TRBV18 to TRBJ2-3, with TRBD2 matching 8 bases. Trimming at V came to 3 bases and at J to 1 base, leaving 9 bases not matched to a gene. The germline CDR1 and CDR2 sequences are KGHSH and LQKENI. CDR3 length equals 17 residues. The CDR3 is CASSPRPSGSGTDTQYF. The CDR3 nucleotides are TGTGCCAGCTCACCCAGGCCCAGCGGGAGTGGCACAGATACGCAGTATTTT.

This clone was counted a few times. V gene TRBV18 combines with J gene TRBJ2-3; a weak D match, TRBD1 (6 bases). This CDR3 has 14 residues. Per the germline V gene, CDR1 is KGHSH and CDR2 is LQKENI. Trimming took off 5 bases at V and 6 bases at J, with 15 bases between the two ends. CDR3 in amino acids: CASSYQGPQDTQYF. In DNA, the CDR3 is TGTGCCAGCTCATATCAGGGGCCCCAGGATACGCAGTATTTT.

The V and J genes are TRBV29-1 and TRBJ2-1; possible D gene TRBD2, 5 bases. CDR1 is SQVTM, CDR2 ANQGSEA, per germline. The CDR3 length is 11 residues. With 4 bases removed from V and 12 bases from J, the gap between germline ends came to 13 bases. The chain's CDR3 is CSVGERWGQFF. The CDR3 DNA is TGCAGCGTTGGGGAGAGGTGGGGGCAGTTCTTC.

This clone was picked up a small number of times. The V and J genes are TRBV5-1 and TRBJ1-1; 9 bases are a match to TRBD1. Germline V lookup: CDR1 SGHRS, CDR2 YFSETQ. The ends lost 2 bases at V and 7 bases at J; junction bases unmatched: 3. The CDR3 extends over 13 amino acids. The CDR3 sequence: CASSLQGANEAFF. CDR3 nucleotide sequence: TGCGCCAGCAGCTTACAGGGGGCGAATGAAGCTTTCTTT.

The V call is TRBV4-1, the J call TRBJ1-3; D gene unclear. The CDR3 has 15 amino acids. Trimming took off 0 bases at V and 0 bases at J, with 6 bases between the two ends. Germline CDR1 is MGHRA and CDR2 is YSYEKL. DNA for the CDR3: TGCGCCAGCAGCCAAGACCCACTCTCTGGAAACACCATATATTTT. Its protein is CASSQDPLSGNTIYF.

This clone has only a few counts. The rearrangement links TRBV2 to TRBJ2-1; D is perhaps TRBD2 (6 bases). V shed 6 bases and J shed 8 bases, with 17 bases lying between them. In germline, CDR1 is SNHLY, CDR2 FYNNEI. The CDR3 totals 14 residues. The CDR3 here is CASRWTKLADEQFF. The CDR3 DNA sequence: TGTGCCAGCAGGTGGACTAAACTTGCCGATGAGCAGTTCTTC.

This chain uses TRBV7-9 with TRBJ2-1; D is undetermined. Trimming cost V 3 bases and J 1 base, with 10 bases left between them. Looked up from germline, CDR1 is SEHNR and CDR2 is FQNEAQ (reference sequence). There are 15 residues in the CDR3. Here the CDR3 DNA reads TGTGCCAGCAGCTTTAATTCCCGGTCCTACAATGAGCAGTTCTTC. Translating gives CASSFNSRSYNEQFF.